The sequence of this T cell receptor (beta chain) was determined in a study of T cells in Graves' hyperthyroidism and ophthalmopathy. The length of the CDR3 is 16 residues. Germline V gene lookup returns CDR1 MNHNS and CDR2 SASEGT. Trimming took off 6 bases at V and 0 bases at J, with 16 bases between the two ends. Using RNA transcripts as the source, TCR beta CDR3 regions were amplified. Primed by the HTBI set, a first-round RT-PCR was run on the TCR CDR3. MiXCR was run by TCRdb on the multiplex PCR reads, yielding one entry per CDR3 protein. The sample lists roughly 180,000 distinct CDR3 sequences, more than 15% occurring once. This clonotype was observed many times.

Sequencing was performed on blood. This clonotype was obtained from a woman between 50 and 59 years old with Graves' hyperthyroidism. The J gene is TRBJ2-3, the V gene TRBV6-1, with D tentatively TRBD2 (5 bases). The DNA of the CDR3 is TGTGCCAGCAGCCCCTACCCTAGGACTAGCACAGATACGCAGTATTTT. It translates to CASSPYPRTSTDTQYF.